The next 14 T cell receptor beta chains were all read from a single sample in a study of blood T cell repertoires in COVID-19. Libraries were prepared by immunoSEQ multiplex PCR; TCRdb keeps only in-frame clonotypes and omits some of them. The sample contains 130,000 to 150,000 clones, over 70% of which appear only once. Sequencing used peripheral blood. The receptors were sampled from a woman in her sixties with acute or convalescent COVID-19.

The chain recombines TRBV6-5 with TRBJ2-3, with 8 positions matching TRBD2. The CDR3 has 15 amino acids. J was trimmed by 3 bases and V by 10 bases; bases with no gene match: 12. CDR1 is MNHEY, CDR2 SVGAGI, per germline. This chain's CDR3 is CATSLASGRTDTQYF. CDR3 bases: TGTGCCACCAGCCTCGCGAGCGGGAGAACAGATACGCAGTATTTT.

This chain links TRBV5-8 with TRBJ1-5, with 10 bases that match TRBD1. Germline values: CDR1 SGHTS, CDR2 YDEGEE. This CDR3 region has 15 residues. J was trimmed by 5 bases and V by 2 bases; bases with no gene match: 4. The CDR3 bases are TGTGCCAGCAGCTTTTGGGACAGGGGCGATCAGCCCCAGCATTTT. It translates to CASSFWDRGDQPQHF.

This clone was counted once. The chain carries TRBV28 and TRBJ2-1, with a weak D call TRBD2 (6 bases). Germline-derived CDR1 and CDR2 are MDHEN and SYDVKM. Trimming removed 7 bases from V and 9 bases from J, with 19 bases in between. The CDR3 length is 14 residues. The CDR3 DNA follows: TGTGCCAGCACTTCCGGGACTCTTTCGGTTGAGCAGTTCTTC. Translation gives CASTSGTLSVEQFF.

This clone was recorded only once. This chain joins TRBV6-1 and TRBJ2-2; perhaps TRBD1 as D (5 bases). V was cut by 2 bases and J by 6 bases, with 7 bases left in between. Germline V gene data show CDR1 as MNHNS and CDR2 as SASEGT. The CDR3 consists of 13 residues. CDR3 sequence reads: CASSESRAGELFF. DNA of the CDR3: TGTGCCAGCAGTGAATCCAGGGCCGGGGAGCTGTTTTTT.

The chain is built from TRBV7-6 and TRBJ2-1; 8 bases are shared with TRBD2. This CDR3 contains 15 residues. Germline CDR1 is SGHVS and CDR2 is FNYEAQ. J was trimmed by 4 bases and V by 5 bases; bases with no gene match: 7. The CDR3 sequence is CASSPGGRQYNEQFF. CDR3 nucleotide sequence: TGTGCCAGCAGCCCGGGGGGGCGGCAATACAATGAGCAGTTCTTC.

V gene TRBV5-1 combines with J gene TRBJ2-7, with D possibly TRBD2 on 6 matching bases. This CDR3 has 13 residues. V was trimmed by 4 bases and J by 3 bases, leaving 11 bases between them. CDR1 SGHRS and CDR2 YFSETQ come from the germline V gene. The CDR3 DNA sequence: TGCGCCAGCAGCAATAGCGGCTTCTACGAGCAGTACTTC. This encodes CASSNSGFYEQYF.

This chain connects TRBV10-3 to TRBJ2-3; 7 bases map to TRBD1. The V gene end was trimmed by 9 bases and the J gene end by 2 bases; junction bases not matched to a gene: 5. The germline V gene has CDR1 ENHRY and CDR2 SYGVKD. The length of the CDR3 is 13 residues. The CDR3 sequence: CAIGTVNTDTQYF. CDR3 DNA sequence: TGTGCCATTGGGACAGTGAACACAGATACGCAGTATTTT.

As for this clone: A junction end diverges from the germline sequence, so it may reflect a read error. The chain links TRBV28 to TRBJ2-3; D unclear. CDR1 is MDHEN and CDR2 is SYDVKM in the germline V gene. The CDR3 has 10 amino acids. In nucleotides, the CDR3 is TGCTTGGAGACCACAGATACGCAGTATTTT. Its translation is CLETTDTQYF.

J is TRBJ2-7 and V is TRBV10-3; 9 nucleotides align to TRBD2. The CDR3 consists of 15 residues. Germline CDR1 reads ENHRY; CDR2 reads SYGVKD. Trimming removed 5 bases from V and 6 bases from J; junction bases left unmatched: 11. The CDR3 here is CAISPAGLASIEQYF. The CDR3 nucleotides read TGTGCCATCAGTCCGGCGGGACTAGCATCCATCGAGCAGTACTTC.

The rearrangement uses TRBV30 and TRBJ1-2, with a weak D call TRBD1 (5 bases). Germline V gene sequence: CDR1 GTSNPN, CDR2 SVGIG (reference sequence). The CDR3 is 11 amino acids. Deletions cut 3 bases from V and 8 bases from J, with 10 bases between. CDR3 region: CAWSGGLGYTF. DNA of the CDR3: TGTGCCTGGAGCGGGGGATTGGGCTACACCTTC.

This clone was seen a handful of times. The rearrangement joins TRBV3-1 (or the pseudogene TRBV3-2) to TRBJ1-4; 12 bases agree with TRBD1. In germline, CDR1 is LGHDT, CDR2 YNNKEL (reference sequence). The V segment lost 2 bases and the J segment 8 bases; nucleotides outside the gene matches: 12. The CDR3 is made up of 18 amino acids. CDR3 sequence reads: CASSQPLGTGGAGEKLFF. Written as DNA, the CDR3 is TGTGCCAGCAGCCAACCCCTAGGGACAGGGGGCGCAGGCGAAAAACTGTTTTTT.

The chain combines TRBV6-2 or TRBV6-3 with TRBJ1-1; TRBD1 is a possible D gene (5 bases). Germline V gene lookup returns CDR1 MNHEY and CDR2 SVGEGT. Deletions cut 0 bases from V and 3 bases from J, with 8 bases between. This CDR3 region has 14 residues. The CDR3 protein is CASSYSTGYTEAFF. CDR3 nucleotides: TGTGCCAGCAGTTACTCTACAGGTTACACTGAAGCTTTCTTT.

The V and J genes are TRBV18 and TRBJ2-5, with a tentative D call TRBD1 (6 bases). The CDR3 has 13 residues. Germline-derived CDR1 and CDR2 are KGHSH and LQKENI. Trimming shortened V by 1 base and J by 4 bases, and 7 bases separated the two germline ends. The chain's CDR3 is CASSPLGGETQYF. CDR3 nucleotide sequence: TGTGCCAGCTCACCACTAGGGGGAGAGACCCAGTACTTC.

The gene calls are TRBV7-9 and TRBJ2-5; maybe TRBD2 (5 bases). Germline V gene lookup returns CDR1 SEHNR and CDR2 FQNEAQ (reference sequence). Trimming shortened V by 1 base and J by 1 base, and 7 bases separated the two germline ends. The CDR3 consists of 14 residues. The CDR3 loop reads CASSLGGIQETQYF. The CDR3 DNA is TGTGCCAGCAGCTTAGGAGGGATCCAAGAGACCCAGTACTTC. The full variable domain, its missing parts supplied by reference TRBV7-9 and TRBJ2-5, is DTGVSQNPRHKITKRGQNVTFRCDPISEHNRLYWYRQTLGQGPEFLTYFQNEAQLEKSRLLSDRFSAERPKGSFSTLEIQRTEQGDSAMYLCASSLGGIQETQYFGPGTRLLVL.